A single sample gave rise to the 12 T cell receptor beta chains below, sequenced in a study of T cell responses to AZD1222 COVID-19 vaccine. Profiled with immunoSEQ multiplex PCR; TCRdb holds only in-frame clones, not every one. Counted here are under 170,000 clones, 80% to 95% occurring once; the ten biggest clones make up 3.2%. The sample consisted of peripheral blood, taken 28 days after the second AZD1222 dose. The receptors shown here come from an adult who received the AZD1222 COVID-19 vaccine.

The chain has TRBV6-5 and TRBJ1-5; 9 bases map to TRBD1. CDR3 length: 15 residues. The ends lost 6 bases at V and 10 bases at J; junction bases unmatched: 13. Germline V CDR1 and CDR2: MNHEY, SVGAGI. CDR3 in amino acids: CASSPTGGAEKPQHF. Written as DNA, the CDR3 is TGTGCCAGCAGCCCCACAGGGGGCGCAGAAAAACCCCAGCATTTT.

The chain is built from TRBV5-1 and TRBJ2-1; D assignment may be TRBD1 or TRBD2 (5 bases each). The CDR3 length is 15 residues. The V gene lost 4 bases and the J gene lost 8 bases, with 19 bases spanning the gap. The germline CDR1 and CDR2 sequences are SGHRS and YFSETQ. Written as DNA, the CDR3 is TGCGCCAGCAGCCCCGATGGGGACGTAGCCCATGAGCAGTTCTTC. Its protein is CASSPDGDVAHEQFF.

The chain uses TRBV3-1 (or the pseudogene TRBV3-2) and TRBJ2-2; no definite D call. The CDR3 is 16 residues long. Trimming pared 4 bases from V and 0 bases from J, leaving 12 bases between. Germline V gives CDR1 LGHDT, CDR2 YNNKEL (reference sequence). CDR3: CASSPTAGPNTGELFF. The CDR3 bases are TGTGCCAGCAGCCCGACGGCCGGCCCGAACACCGGGGAGCTGTTTTTT.

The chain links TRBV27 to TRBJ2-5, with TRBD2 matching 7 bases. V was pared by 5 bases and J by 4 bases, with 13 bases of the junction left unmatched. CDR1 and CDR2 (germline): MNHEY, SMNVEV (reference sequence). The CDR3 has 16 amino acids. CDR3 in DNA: TGTGCCAGCAGTGTCGGGGCGGGAGCCCACCGAGAGACCCAGTACTTC. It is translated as CASSVGAGAHRETQYF.

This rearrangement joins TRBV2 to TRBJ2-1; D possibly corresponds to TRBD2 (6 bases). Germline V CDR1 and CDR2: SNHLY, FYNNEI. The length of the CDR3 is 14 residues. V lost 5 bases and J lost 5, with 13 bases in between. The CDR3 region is CASSSGTSHNEQFF. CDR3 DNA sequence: TGTGCCAGCAGTTCCGGGACTTCCCACAATGAGCAGTTCTTC.

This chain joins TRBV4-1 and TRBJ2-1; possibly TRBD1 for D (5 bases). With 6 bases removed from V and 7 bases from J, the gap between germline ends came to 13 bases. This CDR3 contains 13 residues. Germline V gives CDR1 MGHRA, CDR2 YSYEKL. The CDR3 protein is CASSLSGLNEQFF. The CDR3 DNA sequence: TGCGCCAGCAGTCTTTCAGGGCTTAATGAGCAGTTCTTC.

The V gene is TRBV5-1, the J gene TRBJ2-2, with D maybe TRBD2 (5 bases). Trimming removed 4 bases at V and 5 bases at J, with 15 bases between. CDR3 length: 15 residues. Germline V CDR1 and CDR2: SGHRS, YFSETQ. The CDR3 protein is CASSLSSFGTGELFF. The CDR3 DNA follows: TGCGCCAGCAGCCTTTCTAGCTTTGGAACCGGGGAGCTGTTTTTT.

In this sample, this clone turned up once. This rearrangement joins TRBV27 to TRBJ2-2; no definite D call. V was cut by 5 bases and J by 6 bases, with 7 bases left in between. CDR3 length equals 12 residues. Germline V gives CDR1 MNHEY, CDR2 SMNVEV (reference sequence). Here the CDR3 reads CASSEYPGELFF. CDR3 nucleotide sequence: TGTGCCAGCAGTGAATACCCCGGGGAGCTGTTTTTT.

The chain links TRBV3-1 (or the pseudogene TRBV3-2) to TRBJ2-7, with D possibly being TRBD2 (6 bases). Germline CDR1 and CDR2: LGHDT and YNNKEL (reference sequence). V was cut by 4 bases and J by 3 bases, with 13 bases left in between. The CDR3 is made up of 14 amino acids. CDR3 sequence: CASSPARGYYEQYF. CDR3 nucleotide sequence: TGTGCCAGCAGCCCAGCGCGGGGTTACTACGAGCAGTACTTC.

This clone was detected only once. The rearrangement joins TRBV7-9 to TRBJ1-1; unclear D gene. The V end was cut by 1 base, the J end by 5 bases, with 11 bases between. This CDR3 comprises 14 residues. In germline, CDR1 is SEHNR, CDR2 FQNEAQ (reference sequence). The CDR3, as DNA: TGTGCCAGCAGCTTAGGTGGGGTAGTGACTGAAGCTTTCTTT. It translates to CASSLGGVVTEAFF.

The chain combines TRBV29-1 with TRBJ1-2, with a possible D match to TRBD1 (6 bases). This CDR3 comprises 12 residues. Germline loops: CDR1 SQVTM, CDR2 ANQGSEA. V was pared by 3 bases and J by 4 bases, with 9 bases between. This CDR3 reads CSVEVGGYGYTF. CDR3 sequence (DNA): TGCAGCGTTGAGGTAGGGGGCTATGGCTACACCTTC.

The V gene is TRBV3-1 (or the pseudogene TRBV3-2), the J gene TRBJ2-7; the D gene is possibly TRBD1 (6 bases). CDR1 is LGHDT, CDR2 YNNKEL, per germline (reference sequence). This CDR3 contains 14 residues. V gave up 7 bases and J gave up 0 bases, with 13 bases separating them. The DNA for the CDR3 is TGTGCCAGCACCCGGCAGGGGTACTCCTACGAGCAGTACTTC. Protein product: CASTRQGYSYEQYF.